The 32 T cell receptor beta chains in this list originate from one sample, sequenced in a study of blood T cell repertoires in COVID-19. Assay used: immunoSEQ multiplex PCR; TCRdb lists only in-frame clones, some missing. This sample carries a few hundred thousand clones, 88% of them seen once, and the ten largest clones take over 1.1%. The sequenced sample was peripheral blood. These receptors came from a man older than 75 with acute or convalescent COVID-19.

Turning to this clone: Additional DNA sequences in this sample encode the identical CDR3. The V gene is TRBV5-1, the J gene TRBJ1-3; perhaps TRBD1 as D (5 bases). This CDR3 contains 14 residues. Germline V CDR1 and CDR2: SGHRS, YFSETQ. The V and J ends lost 1 base and 2 bases respectively, with 7 bases between them. CDR3 sequence reads: CASSLPGTGNTIYF. DNA for the CDR3: TGCGCCAGCAGCTTGCCAGGGACTGGAAACACCATATATTTT. Combining the CDR3 with reference TRBV5-1 and TRBJ1-3 gives the whole variable domain KAGVTQTPRYLIKTRGQQVTLSCSPISGHRSVSWYQQTPGQGLQFLFEYFSETQRNKGNFPGRFSGRQFSNSRSEMNVSTLELGDSALYLCASSLPGTGNTIYFGEGSWLTVV.

The gene calls are TRBV21-1 and TRBJ2-2; TRBD2, the table's D call, was not compared with the DNA. TRBV21-1 is deemed a pseudogene. CDR3 length equals 16 residues. The chain's CDR3 is CASIKNRTSGNGELFF. The DNA for the CDR3 is TGTGCCAGCATCAAAAACAGGACTAGCGGGAATGGGGAGCTGTTTTTT.

The chain couples TRBV5-5 to TRBJ2-5; no definite D call. The CDR3 length is 11 residues. The V end lost 3 bases, the J end lost 2 bases, and 2 bases lay between the germline ends. Germline CDR1 is SGHKS and CDR2 is YYEKEE (reference sequence). CDR3 DNA sequence: TGTGCCAGCAGCTCTCAAGAGACCCAGTACTTC. As protein: CASSSQETQYF.

This rearrangement joins TRBV19 to TRBJ1-5; D is undetermined. Germline CDR1 is LNHDA and CDR2 is SQIVND (reference sequence). The ends were cut back, 5 bases at V and 11 bases at J, with 16 bases in the middle. The CDR3 sequence is 13 residues long. CDR3 DNA: TGTGCCAGTAGTCGCTCCCTCCGGGAGGCCCAGCATTTT. Protein: CASSRSLREAQHF.

J is TRBJ2-7 and V is TRBV3-1 (or the pseudogene TRBV3-2), with D perhaps TRBD2 (7 bases). V lost 6 bases and J lost 6, with 15 bases in between. This CDR3 has 13 amino acids. The germline V gene has CDR1 LGHDT and CDR2 YNNKEL (reference sequence). CDR3 amino acids: CASRGAGVSEQYF. CDR3 coding DNA: TGTGCCAGCAGGGGGGCGGGAGTAAGCGAGCAGTACTTC.

Points on this clone: Other nucleotide sequences in the sample specify the same CDR3. The chain employs TRBV6-5 and TRBJ2-1; 12 positions match TRBD2. This CDR3 spans 15 amino acids. The germline V gene encodes CDR1 MNHEY and CDR2 SVGAGI. V shed 6 bases, J shed 3 bases, and the junction held 3 bases outside the gene matches. The CDR3 DNA reads as TGTGCCAGCAGGGGGGGACTAGCGGGCTACAATGAGCAGTTCTTC. Translation gives CASRGGLAGYNEQFF.

The chain is built from TRBV19 and TRBJ1-1; 9 positions agree with TRBD1. This CDR3 contains 17 residues. After removal of 5 bases from V and 0 bases from J, the junction contained 10 bases not matched to a gene. The germline V gene encodes CDR1 LNHDA and CDR2 SQIVND (reference sequence). In DNA, the CDR3 is TGTGCCAGTAGTCCTTTGGACAGGGGAGGGATGAACACTGAAGCTTTCTTT. Its translation: CASSPLDRGGMNTEAFF.

The chain is built from TRBV19 and TRBJ2-6, with D unclear. Trimming removed 3 bases from V and 1 base from J, with 7 bases in between. CDR1 LNHDA and CDR2 SQIVND come from the germline V gene (reference sequence). The CDR3 has 15 residues. The chain's CDR3 is CASSIAHSGANVLTF. CDR3 sequence (DNA): TGTGCCAGTAGTATCGCGCATTCTGGGGCCAACGTCCTGACTTTC.

The rearrangement links TRBV7-2 to TRBJ2-7; possibly TRBD1 for D (7 bases). V was pared by 6 bases and J by 5 bases, with 17 bases between. Germline CDR1 reads SGHTA; CDR2 reads FQGNSA. CDR3 size: 14 residues. The CDR3 DNA reads as TGTGCCAGCAGTTGGGGGGACAGTCGTCACGAGCAGTACTTC. Residues: CASSWGDSRHEQYF. Using reference TRBV7-2 and TRBJ2-7 for the parts outside the CDR3, the full variable domain is GAGVSQSPSNKVTEKGKDVELRCDPISGHTALYWYRQSLGQGLEFLIYFQGNSAPDKSGLPSDRFSAERTGGSVSTLTIQRTQQEDSAVYLCASSWGDSRHEQYFGPGTRLTVT.

The rearrangement uses TRBV11-3 and TRBJ2-7, with D perhaps TRBD2 (6 bases). CDR3 length: 15 amino acids. The V gene's germline CDR1 is SGHNT and CDR2 YENEEA. V was pared by 5 bases and J by 9 bases, with 23 bases between. The CDR3 spells CASSPRGLGRGMQYF. DNA for the CDR3: TGTGCCAGCAGCCCCCGGGGGTTGGGCCGGGGAATGCAGTACTTC.

CDR3 nucleotides: TGTGCCAGCTCACCAGTCATGAACACTGAAGCTTTCTTT. Protein product: CASSPVMNTEAFF. The chain has TRBV18 and TRBJ1-1; D is unresolved. The CDR3 has 13 residues. Trimming removed 2 bases at V and 0 bases at J, with 4 bases between. The germline gives CDR1 KGHSH, CDR2 LQKENI.

The rearrangement joins TRBV7-2 to TRBJ2-1, with 8 nucleotides matching TRBD1. V gave up 2 bases and J gave up 0 bases; unmatched junction bases: 6. The CDR3 totals 17 residues. Germline V gives CDR1 SGHTA, CDR2 FQGNSA. The CDR3, as DNA: TGTGCCAGCAGCTTAAAAGGACAGGGTCGCTCCTACAATGAGCAGTTCTTC. It codes for CASSLKGQGRSYNEQFF.

In regard to this clone: Distinct nucleotide sequences in the sample also encode this CDR3. J is TRBJ1-1 and V is TRBV19; TRBD1 might be the D (5 bases). V lost 4 bases, J lost 2 bases, and 8 bases lay in between. The CDR3 has 13 amino acids. CDR1 and CDR2 (germline): LNHDA, SQIVND (reference sequence). The CDR3 is CASSTTVNTEAFF. The CDR3 DNA reads as TGTGCCAGTAGTACGACAGTTAACACTGAAGCTTTCTTT.

The chain joins TRBV29-1 to TRBJ2-5; D may match TRBD1 or TRBD2 (6 bases each). Per germline, CDR1 SQVTM and CDR2 ANQGSEA. The CDR3 contains 13 residues. The V and J ends lost 7 bases and 5 bases respectively, with 17 bases between them. The CDR3 nucleotides read TGCAGCGGGGGGGCCGAGGGCAGGGAGACCCAGTACTTC. Amino acid sequence: CSGGAEGRETQYF.

The V call is TRBV28, the J call TRBJ2-1, with 9 nucleotides matching TRBD1. This CDR3 region has 15 residues. Germline CDR1 MDHEN, CDR2 SYDVKM. V trimming: 5 bases; J trimming: 3 bases; junction bases outside the gene matches: 5. DNA for the CDR3: TGTGCCAGCAGTCCCCGACAGGGGGTCTACAATGAGCAGTTCTTC. This translates into CASSPRQGVYNEQFF.

This chain uses TRBV7-3 with TRBJ2-1; possibly TRBD2 for D (5 bases). The germline V gene encodes CDR1 SGHTA and CDR2 FQGTGA. This CDR3 contains 13 residues. V lost 0 bases, J lost 15 bases, and 15 bases lay in between. CDR3 nucleotide sequence: TGTGCCAGCAGCTTAACGGCGGGCCGCAGCCCGTTCTTC. It is translated as CASSLTAGRSPFF.

This clone was observed once. The chain uses TRBV5-1 and TRBJ1-4; D is possibly TRBD1 (5 bases). Trimming removed 5 bases at V and 4 bases at J, with 9 bases between. Germline loops: CDR1 SGHRS, CDR2 YFSETQ. The CDR3 runs 13 residues. CDR3 in DNA: TGCGCCAGCAGACAGGCCGGTAATGAAAAACTGTTTTTT. Encoded protein: CASRQAGNEKLFF.

The chain recombines TRBV4-1 with TRBJ1-3; 8 bases are shared with TRBD1. Germline V gives CDR1 MGHRA, CDR2 YSYEKL. The J segment lost 0 bases and the V segment lost 6 bases, leaving 4 bases of the junction unmatched. The CDR3 contains 15 residues. Written as DNA, the CDR3 is TGCGCCAGCAGGTCCACAGGGGGCTCTGGAAACACCATATATTTT. Translation: CASRSTGGSGNTIYF.

V is TRBV5-1 and J is TRBJ2-3; 10 bases are a match to TRBD2. Germline V gene data show CDR1 as SGHRS and CDR2 as YFSETQ. The trim removed 0 bases at V and 7 bases at J, leaving 11 bases unmatched. The CDR3 has 17 residues. The CDR3 loop reads CASSLALASGREHTQYF. In DNA form, the CDR3 reads TGCGCCAGCAGCTTGGCCTTGGCTAGCGGGAGAGAACATACGCAGTATTTT.

V gene TRBV6-6 combines with J gene TRBJ1-1; perhaps TRBD1 as D (6 bases). The germline CDR1 and CDR2 sequences are MNHNY and SVGAGI (reference sequence). CDR3 length equals 14 residues. The V and J ends lost 0 bases and 7 bases respectively, with 12 bases between them. The chain's CDR3 is CASSYSGTPNEAFF. CDR3 in DNA: TGTGCCAGCAGTTACTCTGGGACACCTAATGAAGCTTTCTTT.

This clone has a handful of counts. V usage is TRBV14 and J usage is TRBJ1-2, with D tentatively TRBD1 (6 bases). The CDR3 sequence is 14 residues long. CDR1 is SGHDN and CDR2 is FVKESK in the germline V gene. V shed 5 bases and J shed 7 bases, with 17 bases lying between them. The CDR3 DNA follows: TGTGCCAGCAGCTCTAAAGTTGTAGGGGGTGGCTACACCTTC. This sequence encodes CASSSKVVGGGYTF. Full variable domain (rest looked up from reference TRBV14 and TRBJ1-2): EAGVTQFPSHSVIEKGQTVTLRCDPISGHDNLYWYRRVMGKEIKFLLHFVKESKQDESGMPNNRFLAERTGGTYSTLKVQPAELEDSGVYFCASSSKVVGGGYTFGSGTRLTVV.

This chain connects TRBV4-1 to TRBJ2-1; weak D call: TRBD2 (7 bases). CDR3 size: 14 residues. Between the trimmed V and J ends, which lost 3 bases and 7 bases, there was a span of 13 bases. Per the germline V gene, CDR1 is MGHRA and CDR2 is YSYEKL. This CDR3 is CASSQGGPRNEQFF. CDR3 DNA: TGCGCCAGCAGCCAGGGGGGGCCGAGGAATGAGCAGTTCTTC.

The J gene is TRBJ2-6, the V gene TRBV19; the D is unclear. CDR1 is LNHDA and CDR2 is SQIVND in the germline V gene (reference sequence). This CDR3 comprises 14 residues. The ends were cut back, 7 bases at V and 0 bases at J, with 7 bases in the middle. The CDR3 here is CASIPSSGANVLTF. The CDR3, as DNA: TGTGCCAGTATTCCCTCCTCTGGGGCCAACGTCCTGACTTTC. The whole variable domain, filled in from reference TRBV19 and TRBJ2-6, reads DGGITQSPKYLFRKEGQNVTLSCEQNLNHDAMYWYRQDPGQGLRLIYYSQIVNDFQKGDIAEGYSVSREKKESFPLTVTSAQKNPTAFYLCASIPSSGANVLTFGAGSRLTVL.

The chain is built from TRBV6-1 and TRBJ1-1; the D gene is possibly TRBD1 (6 bases). The germline CDR1 and CDR2 sequences are MNHNS and SASEGT. The CDR3 has 15 residues. Between the trimmed V and J ends, which lost 3 bases and 0 bases, there was a span of 11 bases. CDR3: CASSETDSLNTEAFF. CDR3 nucleotides: TGTGCCAGCAGTGAGACGGACAGCCTGAACACTGAAGCTTTCTTT.

This chain joins TRBV12-3 or TRBV12-4 and TRBJ1-2; D is perhaps TRBD1 (6 bases). The CDR3 consists of 13 residues. V shed 6 bases and J shed 0 bases, with 8 bases lying between them. Written as DNA, the CDR3 is TGTGCCAGCAGCTGGGGGCCTAACTATGGCTACACCTTC. It yields the protein CASSWGPNYGYTF.

This chain joins TRBV2 and TRBJ1-1, with D unresolved. CDR1 SNHLY and CDR2 FYNNEI come from the germline V gene. V lost 3 bases, J lost 3 bases, and 5 bases lay in between. This CDR3 contains 12 residues. CDR3 DNA: TGTGCCAGCAGTGACCCAGACACTGAAGCTTTCTTT. Its protein product is CASSDPDTEAFF. Supplemented by reference TRBV2 and TRBJ1-1, the full variable domain reads EPEVTQTPSHQVTQMGQEVILRCVPISNHLYFYWYRQILGQKVEFLVSFYNNEISEKSEIFDDQFSVERPDGSNFTLKIRSTKLEDSAMYFCASSDPDTEAFFGQGTRLTVV.

V gene TRBV7-3 combines with J gene TRBJ1-2, with 12 bases aligning to TRBD1. Germline V gives CDR1 SGHTA, CDR2 FQGTGA. V gave up 1 base and J gave up 3 bases; unmatched junction bases: 9. This CDR3 is built from 18 residues. CDR3 loop: CASSLMGTGGGTDYGYTF. In nucleotides, the CDR3 is TGTGCCAGCAGCTTAATGGGGACAGGGGGCGGAACGGACTATGGCTACACCTTC. Full variable domain (missing parts from reference TRBV7-3 and TRBJ1-2): GAGVSQTPSNKVTEKGKYVELRCDPISGHTALYWYRQSLGQGPEFLIYFQGTGAADDSGLPNDRFFAVRPEGSVSTLKIQRTERGDSAVYLCASSLMGTGGGTDYGYTFGSGTRLTVV.

The rearrangement links TRBV24-1 to TRBJ1-2, with TRBD1 matching over 8 bases. Germline V gene data show CDR1 as KGHDR and CDR2 as SFDVKD. This CDR3 comprises 13 residues. V shed 3 bases and J 8 bases; nucleotides not matched to a gene: 4. Written as DNA, the CDR3 is TGTGCCACCAGTGATCAGGGGGCTGACGGCTACACCTTC. This encodes CATSDQGADGYTF.

The CDR3 bases are TGTGCCAGCAGAAAAAGGACAGGGGGCGGCTATTCTTCCTACAATGAGCAGTTCTTC. Translation: CASRKRTGGGYSSYNEQFF. The J gene is TRBJ2-1, the V gene TRBV2; 11 bases are shared with TRBD1. J lost 1 base, V lost 6 bases, and 14 bases had no gene match. The CDR3 has 19 amino acids. Germline V gene sequence: CDR1 SNHLY, CDR2 FYNNEI.

The chain employs TRBV7-8 and TRBJ2-7, with 10 bases fitting TRBD2. The CDR3 contains 16 residues. CDR1 SGHVS and CDR2 FQNEAQ come from the germline V gene. V lost 2 bases and J lost 1; bases outside the gene matches: 5. The CDR3 DNA follows: TGTGCCAGCAGCTTATTTCCTAGCGGGGGATCCTACGAGCAGTACTTC. It is translated as CASSLFPSGGSYEQYF.

V usage is TRBV6-5 and J usage is TRBJ1-5, with TRBD1 matching over 10 bases. The CDR3 has 15 residues. The junction had 6 bases not matched to a gene; V was cut back by 6 bases and J by 4 bases. CDR1 is MNHEY and CDR2 is SVGAGI in the germline V gene. CDR3 region: CASSKGQGLNQPQHF. The CDR3 nucleotides are TGTGCCAGCAGCAAGGGACAGGGGTTAAATCAGCCCCAGCATTTT.

The J gene is TRBJ2-7, the V gene TRBV13, with TRBD2 matching 9 bases. Germline values: CDR1 PRHDT, CDR2 FYEKMQ (reference sequence). CDR3 length: 16 residues. J gave up 5 bases and V 2 bases, and 10 bases lay outside the gene matches. The CDR3 here is CASSLMNSGSWNEQYF. The CDR3 nucleotides are TGTGCCAGCAGCTTAATGAATAGCGGGAGTTGGAACGAGCAGTACTTC.